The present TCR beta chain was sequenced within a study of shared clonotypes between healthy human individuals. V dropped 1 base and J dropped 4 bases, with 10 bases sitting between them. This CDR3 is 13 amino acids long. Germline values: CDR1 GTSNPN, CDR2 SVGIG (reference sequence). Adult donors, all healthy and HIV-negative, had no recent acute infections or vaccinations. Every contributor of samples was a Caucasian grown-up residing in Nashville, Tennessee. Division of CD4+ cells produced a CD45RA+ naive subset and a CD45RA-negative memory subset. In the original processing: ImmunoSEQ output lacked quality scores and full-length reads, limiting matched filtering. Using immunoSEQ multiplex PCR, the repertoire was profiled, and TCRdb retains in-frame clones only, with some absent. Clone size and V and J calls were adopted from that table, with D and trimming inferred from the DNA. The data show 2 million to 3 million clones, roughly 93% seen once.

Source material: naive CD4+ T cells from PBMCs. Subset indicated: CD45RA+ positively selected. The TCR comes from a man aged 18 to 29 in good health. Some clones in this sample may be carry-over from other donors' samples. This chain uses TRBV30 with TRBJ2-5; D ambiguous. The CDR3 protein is CAWSDAYGETQYF. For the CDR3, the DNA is TGTGCCTGGAGTGACGCCTACGGAGAGACCCAGTACTTC. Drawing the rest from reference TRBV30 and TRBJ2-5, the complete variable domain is SQTIHQWPATLVQPVGSPLSLECTVEGTSNPNLYWYRQAAGRGLQLLFYSVGIGQISSEVPQNLSASRPQDRQFILSSKKLLLSDSGFYLCAWSDAYGETQYFGPGTRLLVL.